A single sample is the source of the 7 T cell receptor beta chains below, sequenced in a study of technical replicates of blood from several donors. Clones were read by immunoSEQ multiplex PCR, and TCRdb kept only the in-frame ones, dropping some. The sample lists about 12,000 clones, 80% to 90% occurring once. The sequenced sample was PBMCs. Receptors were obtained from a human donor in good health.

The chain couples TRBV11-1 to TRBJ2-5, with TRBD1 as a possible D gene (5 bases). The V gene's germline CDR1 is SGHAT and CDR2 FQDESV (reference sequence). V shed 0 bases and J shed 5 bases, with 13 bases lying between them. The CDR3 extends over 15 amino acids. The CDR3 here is CASSLARAGLETQYF. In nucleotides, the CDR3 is TGTGCCAGCAGCTTAGCACGGGCAGGGCTGGAGACCCAGTACTTC.

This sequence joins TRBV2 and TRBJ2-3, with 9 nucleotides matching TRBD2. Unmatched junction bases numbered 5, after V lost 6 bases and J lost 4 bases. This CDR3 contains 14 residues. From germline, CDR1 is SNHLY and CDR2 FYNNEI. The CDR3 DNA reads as TGTGCCAGCAGAATTAGCGGGGGCCCAGATACGCAGTATTTT. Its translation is CASRISGGPDTQYF.

CDR3 nucleotide sequence: TGCGCCAGCAGCCAGCCCACAGGGGTGGGGGAGCAGTACTTC. Translated: CASSQPTGVGEQYF. The chain uses TRBV4-1 and TRBJ2-7, with 7 bases fitting TRBD1. V lost 3 bases, J lost 7 bases, and 9 bases stayed unmatched. The CDR3 covers 14 residues. The V gene's germline CDR1 is MGHRA and CDR2 YSYEKL.

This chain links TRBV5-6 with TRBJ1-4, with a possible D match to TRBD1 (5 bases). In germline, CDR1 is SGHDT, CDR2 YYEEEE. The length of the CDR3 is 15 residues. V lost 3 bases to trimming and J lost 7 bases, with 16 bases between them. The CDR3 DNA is TGTGCCAGCAGCTCCGCTGGGGAAAGGGGTGAAAAACTGTTTTTT. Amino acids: CASSSAGERGEKLFF.

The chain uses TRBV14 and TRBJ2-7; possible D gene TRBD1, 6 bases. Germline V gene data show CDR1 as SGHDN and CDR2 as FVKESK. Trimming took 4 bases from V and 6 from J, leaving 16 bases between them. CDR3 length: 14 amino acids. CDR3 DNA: TGTGCCAGCAGCCGTCAGGGGTCCCTTCGCGAGCAGTACTTC. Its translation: CASSRQGSLREQYF.

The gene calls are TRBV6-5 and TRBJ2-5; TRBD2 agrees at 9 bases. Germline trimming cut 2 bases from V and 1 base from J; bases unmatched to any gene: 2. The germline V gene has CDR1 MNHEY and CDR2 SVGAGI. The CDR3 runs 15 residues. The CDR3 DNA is TGTGCCAGCAGTTACGCGGGAGGGTCCCAAGAGACCCAGTACTTC. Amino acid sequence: CASSYAGGSQETQYF.

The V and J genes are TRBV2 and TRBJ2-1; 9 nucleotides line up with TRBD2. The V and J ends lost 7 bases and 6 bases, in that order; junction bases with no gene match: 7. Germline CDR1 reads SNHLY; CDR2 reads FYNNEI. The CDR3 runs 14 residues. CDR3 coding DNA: TGTGCCAGCATCGGCGGGACTAGCCTCAATGAGCAGTTCTTC. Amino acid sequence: CASIGGTSLNEQFF.